This T cell receptor beta chain was retrieved from a study of immune characterization of retroperitoneal liposarcoma. J gave up 5 bases and V 2 bases, and 6 bases lay outside the gene matches. Germline CDR1 reads SGHTA; CDR2 reads FQGNSA. The CDR3 contains 15 residues. This clonotype counts as medium-sized. TCRdb re-analysed the PCR reads in MiXCR, keeping a single row per CDR3 protein. In the table there are under 20,000 distinct CDR3 sequences, more than 30% of which are singletons. The specimen was blood. The receptor was isolated from a male donor with retroperitoneal liposarcoma. The chain combines TRBV7-2 with TRBJ2-1, with 7 nucleotides matching TRBD2. In nucleotides, the CDR3 is TGTGCCAGCAGCTTATCTAGCGGAGACCACAATGAGCAGTTCTTC. The encoded protein is CASSLSSGDHNEQFF.